The 32 T cell receptor beta chains presented below share a single source sample, sequenced in a study of cytomegalovirus exposure and HLA in healthy donors. The PCR employed 60 Vbeta primers together with 13 Jbeta primers. Data came from immunoSEQ multiplex PCR; TCRdb stores just in-frame clones and leaves some out. This sample has about 210,000 clones, with about four fifths found just once. Sample: PBMCs. These receptors came from a woman in her fifties or sixties in good health and CMV-seropositive.

This chain connects TRBV30 to TRBJ2-7, with 13 bases fitting TRBD2. Trimming took 5 bases from V and 0 from J; bases not matched to a gene: 7. Looked up from germline, CDR1 is GTSNPN and CDR2 is SVGIG (reference sequence). This CDR3 has 16 amino acids. CDR3: CAWSGLAGFSSYEQYF. CDR3 nucleotides: TGTGCCTGGTCGGGACTAGCGGGGTTTAGCTCCTACGAGCAGTACTTC.

The V gene is TRBV7-9, the J gene TRBJ1-3; 10 nucleotides align to TRBD1. V shed 5 bases, J shed 5 bases, and the junction held 3 bases outside the gene matches. The CDR3 covers 14 residues. The germline gives CDR1 SEHNR, CDR2 FQNEAQ (reference sequence). The CDR3: CASSRGQGRNTIYF. DNA of the CDR3: TGTGCCAGCAGCCGGGGACAGGGGAGAAACACCATATATTTT.

The V call is TRBV7-8, the J call TRBJ2-7; a weak D match, TRBD2 (5 bases). The V end was cut by 0 bases, the J end by 2 bases, with 14 bases between. The germline V gene has CDR1 SGHVS and CDR2 FQNEAQ. There are 16 residues in the CDR3. For the CDR3, the DNA is TGTGCCAGCAGCTTAGCTATGAGGGCCAACCCCTACGAGCAGTACTTC. It is translated as CASSLAMRANPYEQYF.

The table lists this clone with a few counts. The CDR3 sequence: CASSESTGRAGELFF. The CDR3 DNA follows: TGCGCCAGCAGTGAGTCGACAGGAAGAGCGGGGGAGCTGTTTTTT. The V call is TRBV10-2, the J call TRBJ2-2, with D perhaps matching TRBD1 (6 bases). The CDR3 is 15 amino acids. V was shortened by 0 bases and J by 8 bases, with 13 bases between the two germline ends. Germline CDR1 is WSHSY and CDR2 is SAAADI.

This rearrangement joins TRBV7-9 to TRBJ2-7; tentative D call: TRBD1 (6 bases). CDR3 length: 13 residues. Trimming stripped 3 bases from V and 2 bases from J, with 8 bases between. Germline V CDR1 and CDR2: SEHNR, FQNEAQ (reference sequence). CDR3 sequence (DNA): TGTGCCAGCAGCTTTCAGGGGACCTACGAGCAGTACTTC. As protein: CASSFQGTYEQYF.

V gene TRBV28 combines with J gene TRBJ2-1; 12 positions match TRBD2. Per the germline V gene, CDR1 is MDHEN and CDR2 is SYDVKM. The CDR3 is 16 residues long. Trimming removed 11 bases from V and 0 bases from J; junction bases left unmatched: 8. The CDR3: CAGRLAGVFSYNEQFF. CDR3 bases: TGTGCCGGCCGACTAGCGGGGGTTTTCTCCTACAATGAGCAGTTCTTC.

J is TRBJ2-2 and V is TRBV11-2, with D maybe TRBD1 (5 bases). This CDR3 has 17 residues. V dropped 3 bases and J dropped 0 bases, with 14 bases sitting between them. Germline CDR1 reads SGHAT; CDR2 reads FQNNGV. The CDR3: CASSFRRQGSNTGELFF. The DNA for the CDR3 is TGTGCCAGCAGCTTCCGTCGGCAGGGATCGAACACCGGGGAGCTGTTTTTT.

The chain couples TRBV5-8 to TRBJ2-3, with D maybe TRBD1 (5 bases). Germline values: CDR1 SGHTS, CDR2 YDEGEE. Trimming took off 9 bases at V and 2 bases at J, with 13 bases between the two ends. The CDR3 extends over 13 amino acids. CDR3 region: CATYDRVTDTQYF. The CDR3 DNA is TGTGCCACCTACGACAGAGTCACAGATACGCAGTATTTT.

The chain has TRBV4-1 and TRBJ2-7, with TRBD2 matching 10 bases. The germline CDR1 and CDR2 sequences are MGHRA and YSYEKL. With V trimmed by 4 bases and J by 4 bases, 10 bases remained unmatched. This CDR3 comprises 16 residues. DNA for the CDR3: TGCGCCAGCAGCCCCTCCGTAGCGGGGGGTTCATACGAGCAGTACTTC. Encoded protein: CASSPSVAGGSYEQYF.

The J gene is TRBJ1-6, the V gene TRBV30; D perhaps matches TRBD1 (6 bases). Germline CDR1 reads GTSNPN; CDR2 reads SVGIG (reference sequence). V lost 3 bases and J 7 bases, leaving 7 bases between the germline ends. CDR3 length: 12 residues. CDR3 in DNA: TGTGCCTGGAGAGGACAGAATTCACCCCTCCACTTT. This translates into CAWRGQNSPLHF.

This clone was seen more than once but under ten times. The sample holds other DNA sequences that translate to the same CDR3. The chain recombines TRBV6-1 with TRBJ1-1, with TRBD1 as a possible D gene (5 bases). Between the trimmed V and J ends, which lost 7 bases and 5 bases, there was a span of 20 bases. Germline-derived CDR1 and CDR2 are MNHNS and SASEGT. There are 15 residues in the CDR3. The CDR3 nucleotides read TGTGCCAGCATTGGACAAGGATTGATGAGAACTGAAGCTTTCTTT. The encoded protein is CASIGQGLMRTEAFF.

As DNA, the CDR3 is TGTGCCAGCAGCTCCCGGGGGGCGGGGGATCGTCGGACCGGGGAGCTGTTTTTT. The encoded protein is CASSSRGAGDRRTGELFF. The V call is TRBV7-6, the J call TRBJ2-2, with D possibly TRBD2 on 7 matching bases. The CDR3 spans 18 residues. From germline, CDR1 is SGHVS and CDR2 FNYEAQ. V dropped 4 bases and J dropped 5 bases, with 23 bases sitting between them. The variable domain in full, with the rest retrieved from reference TRBV7-6 and TRBJ2-2, is GAGVSQSPRYKVTKRGQDVALRCDPISGHVSLYWYRQALGQGPEFLTYFNYEAQQDKSGLPNDRFSAERPEGSISTLTIQRTEQRDSAMYRCASSSRGAGDRRTGELFFGEGSRLTVL.

The chain has TRBV4-1 and TRBJ2-7, with a possible D match to TRBD1 (5 bases). Germline loops: CDR1 MGHRA, CDR2 YSYEKL. The length of the CDR3 is 15 residues. Trimming removed 0 bases from V and 5 bases from J, with 14 bases in between. The CDR3 reads CASSQDPVQGNEQYF. The CDR3 DNA reads as TGCGCCAGCAGCCAAGACCCGGTTCAGGGAAACGAGCAGTACTTC.

Comment on this clone: This same CDR3 is encoded by further DNA sequences in the sample. The chain joins TRBV6-5 to TRBJ2-7; 7 bases fit TRBD1. Looked up from germline, CDR1 is MNHEY and CDR2 is SVGAGI. CDR3 length equals 14 residues. J lost 2 bases, V lost 5 bases, and 6 bases had no gene match. CDR3 sequence: CASSKVGTAYEQYF. CDR3 DNA: TGTGCCAGCAGTAAAGTGGGGACAGCCTACGAGCAGTACTTC.

The chain joins TRBV27 to TRBJ1-2; no reliable D call. The CDR3 has 14 residues. Germline CDR1 and CDR2: MNHEY and SMNVEV (reference sequence). Trimming stripped 6 bases from V and 0 bases from J, with 11 bases between. CDR3 in amino acids: CASSAALANYGYTF. CDR3 in DNA: TGTGCCAGCAGCGCGGCCTTAGCTAACTATGGCTACACCTTC.

The CDR3 spells CASSRGQGGSEAFF. CDR3 DNA sequence: TGTGCCAGCAGCCGCGGACAGGGGGGTTCTGAAGCTTTCTTT. V and J are TRBV6-6 and TRBJ1-1; 10 nucleotides match TRBD1. J was trimmed by 6 bases and V by 6 bases; bases with no gene match: 7. The CDR3 is 14 residues long. The germline CDR1 and CDR2 sequences are MNHNY and SVGAGI (reference sequence).

V is TRBV28 and J is TRBJ2-7, with 11 positions matching TRBD2. The J segment lost 3 bases and the V segment lost 6 bases, leaving 16 bases of the junction unmatched. The CDR3 totals 18 residues. Per germline, CDR1 MDHEN and CDR2 SYDVKM. CDR3 in amino acids: CASSLTSGEIIVGYEQYF. The DNA for the CDR3 is TGTGCCAGCAGCCTGACTAGCGGGGAAATCATTGTAGGCTACGAGCAGTACTTC.

The chain is built from TRBV6-6 and TRBJ1-1; D possibly corresponds to TRBD1 (5 bases). V was shortened by 8 bases and J by 4 bases, with 17 bases between the two germline ends. The CDR3 extends over 14 amino acids. Germline CDR1 and CDR2: MNHNY and SVGAGI (reference sequence). The CDR3 DNA reads TGTGCCAGCGTACCCGGGGGTAGTCGCACTGAAGCTTTCTTT. This translates into CASVPGGSRTEAFF.

This chain links TRBV7-8 with TRBJ2-3; TRBD2 is a possible D gene (7 bases). Trimming shortened V by 0 bases and J by 3 bases, and 13 bases separated the two germline ends. In germline, CDR1 is SGHVS, CDR2 FQNEAQ. CDR3 length equals 16 residues. CDR3 protein: CASSLAGGAGTDTQYF. The CDR3 nucleotides are TGTGCCAGCAGCTTAGCGGGGGGGGCGGGGACAGATACGCAGTATTTT.

This chain uses TRBV2 with TRBJ2-1; TRBD1 matches 8 bases. CDR1 is SNHLY, CDR2 FYNNEI, per germline. J lost 6 bases, V lost 6 bases, and 7 bases had no gene match. The CDR3 contains 14 residues. The CDR3 DNA reads TGTGCCAGCAGAGCTGGGACAGGCGTCAATGAGCAGTTCTTC. Its translation: CASRAGTGVNEQFF.

This clone was counted many times. The chain recombines TRBV6-1 with TRBJ2-7, with TRBD2 identical over 10 bases. Losses at the gene ends were 6 bases for V and 6 bases for J; bases not matched to a gene: 17. The germline V gene encodes CDR1 MNHNS and CDR2 SASEGT. The CDR3 loop spans 17 amino acids. Here the CDR3 reads CASSEYFGTSETSEQYF. CDR3 DNA sequence: TGTGCCAGCAGCGAATACTTCGGGACTAGCGAAACCTCCGAGCAGTACTTC.

The chain has TRBV27 and TRBJ2-5, with 7 nucleotides matching TRBD1. The CDR3 sequence is 17 residues long. The V segment lost 5 bases and the J segment 2 bases; nucleotides outside the gene matches: 14. Germline loops: CDR1 MNHEY, CDR2 SMNVEV (reference sequence). CDR3 coding DNA: TGTGCCAGCAGTCCCTTAGGACAGGAGCAGGAACAAGAGACCCAGTACTTC. It translates to CASSPLGQEQEQETQYF.

The chain is built from TRBV14 and TRBJ2-7; 11 bases are shared with TRBD1. The V gene end was trimmed by 6 bases and the J gene end by 7 bases; junction bases not matched to a gene: 11. Germline loops: CDR1 SGHDN, CDR2 FVKESK. This CDR3 contains 15 residues. In nucleotides, the CDR3 is TGTGCCAGCAGTCGGACCGGGACAGGGGGGCGTGAGCAGTACTTC. This encodes CASSRTGTGGREQYF.

This clone was recorded only once. The rearrangement uses TRBV4-2 and TRBJ1-3; D remains unclear. The CDR3 loop spans 15 amino acids. Between the trimmed V and J ends, which lost 4 bases and 0 bases, there was a span of 10 bases. Germline assignment: CDR1 LGHNA and CDR2 YNFKEQ. In nucleotides, the CDR3 is TGTGCCAGCAGCCCATTAGTGAGCTCTGGAAACACCATATATTTT. Its translation: CASSPLVSSGNTIYF.

The genes are TRBV9 and TRBJ1-4, with D possibly TRBD1 on 6 matching bases. Trimming took 0 bases from V and 3 from J, leaving 6 bases between them. Germline loops: CDR1 SGDLS, CDR2 YYNGEE. The CDR3 sequence is 14 residues long. CDR3 sequence reads: CASSVGTANEKLFF. The CDR3 DNA follows: TGTGCCAGCAGCGTAGGGACAGCTAATGAAAAACTGTTTTTT. Variable domain in full (rest from reference TRBV9 and TRBJ1-4): DSGVTQTPKHLITATGQRVTLRCSPRSGDLSVYWYQQSLDQGLQFLIQYYNGEERAKGNILERFSAQQFPDLHSELNLSSLELGDSALYFCASSVGTANEKLFFGSGTQLSVL.

The chain is built from TRBV5-4 and TRBJ1-2; no clear D gene. Per germline, CDR1 SGHNT and CDR2 YYREEE (reference sequence). The CDR3 consists of 15 residues. The germline V and J ends were trimmed by 2 bases and 8 bases, with 19 bases remaining between them. The CDR3 here is CASSFGGLAGGGYTF. CDR3 coding DNA: TGTGCCAGCAGCTTTGGTGGACTAGCGGGTGGGGGCTACACCTTC. The variable domain in full, with the rest retrieved from reference TRBV5-4 and TRBJ1-2, is ETGVTQSPTHLIKTRGQQVTLRCSSQSGHNTVSWYQQALGQGPQFIFQYYREEENGRGNFPPRFSGLQFPNYSSELNVNALELDDSALYLCASSFGGLAGGGYTFGSGTRLTVV.

The rearrangement uses TRBV7-2 and TRBJ2-5; 8 nucleotides agree with TRBD1. The CDR3 runs 15 residues. Germline V CDR1 and CDR2: SGHTA, FQGNSA. V was pared by 5 bases and J by 8 bases, with 13 bases of the junction left unmatched. The CDR3 region has the DNA TGTGCCAGCAGCCACGGGAGCAGGGGGCGAGGAACCCAGTACTTC. It translates to CASSHGSRGRGTQYF. Full variable domain (missing parts from reference TRBV7-2 and TRBJ2-5): GAGVSQSPSNKVTEKGKDVELRCDPISGHTALYWYRQSLGQGLEFLIYFQGNSAPDKSGLPSDRFSAERTGGSVSTLTIQRTQQEDSAVYLCASSHGSRGRGTQYFGPGTRLLVL.

DNA for the CDR3: TGTGCCAGCAGCTTAAAGGCAGGGGGCAATTCACCCCTCCACTTT. Translation gives CASSLKAGGNSPLHF. This sequence joins TRBV7-3 and TRBJ1-6, with 8 bases matching TRBD1. The ends lost 1 base at V and 7 bases at J; junction bases unmatched: 3. Germline CDR1 SGHTA, CDR2 FQGTGA. The CDR3 has 15 residues.

The chain has TRBV5-1 and TRBJ2-3; 7 bases are shared with TRBD2. The CDR3 loop spans 14 amino acids. Looked up from germline, CDR1 is SGHRS and CDR2 is YFSETQ. The trim removed 0 bases at V and 6 bases at J, leaving 4 bases unmatched. The CDR3 bases are TGCGCCAGCAGCTTGGATCTGGGGGGGGATACGCAGTATTTT. It yields the protein CASSLDLGGDTQYF.

The chain couples TRBV9 to TRBJ2-6; D is perhaps TRBD2 (6 bases). The germline V gene encodes CDR1 SGDLS and CDR2 YYNGEE. V dropped 1 base and J dropped 2 bases, with 7 bases sitting between them. The CDR3 consists of 15 residues. The CDR3 loop is CASSVWRAGANVLTF. Here the CDR3 DNA reads TGTGCCAGCAGCGTATGGAGGGCTGGGGCCAACGTCCTGACTTTC.

The rearrangement links TRBV7-2 to TRBJ1-3, with 7 bases that match TRBD1. The V segment lost 5 bases and the J segment 1 base; nucleotides outside the gene matches: 11. In germline, CDR1 is SGHTA, CDR2 FQGNSA. This CDR3 spans 17 amino acids. Here the CDR3 DNA reads TGTGCCAGCAGCCCCGACAGGGTCAGGAGTTCTGGAAACACCATATATTTT. Protein sequence: CASSPDRVRSSGNTIYF.

This clone was detected once. The V and J genes are TRBV19 and TRBJ1-2, with 8 bases aligning to TRBD1. V was pared by 7 bases and J by 7 bases, with 14 bases of the junction left unmatched. Per the germline V gene, CDR1 is LNHDA and CDR2 is SQIVND (reference sequence). The CDR3 is 15 amino acids. The DNA of the CDR3 is TGTGCCAGTACCATTTCGGGACAGGTAATTGGTGGCTACACCTTC. This gives the protein CASTISGQVIGGYTF.